This TCR beta chain is drawn from a study of shared clonotypes between healthy human individuals (dated by TCRdb to 2020 to 2021). Notes on the research overall: A few men and two women, aged 18 to 49 years, made up the cohort. Each donor's leukapheresis produced roughly between roughly 0.85 and 9.5 billion PBMCs. For each donor, three plates each were used for CD4 naive and CD4 memory, two plates were used for CD8 naive, and one plate was used for CD8 memory. Different laboratories and diverse techniques were used to prepare libraries and sequence TCR repertoires, to increase sequencing depth and limit assay-specific biases. Blood TCR repertoires of five healthy adults were deeply sequenced to estimate repertoire size and the extent of clonotype sharing between individuals.

As for this clone: The antigen it recognizes is unknown. There are no base qualities to consult, and no much larger clone falls within one base.

Using the deep immunoSEQ assay, multiplex PCR amplified TCR CDR3 regions from genomic DNA. For each cell subset, the extracted genomic DNA was distributed evenly across all wells of several immunoSEQ 96-well plates, and each plate served as one replicate. For sorted subsets, 150 to 250 ng of genomic DNA, equivalent to around 30,000 T cell genomes, went into each replicate PCR. Purified libraries were measured with a Qubit 3.0 fluorometer, size-checked on a Bioanalyzer 2100, and measured again with the KAPA Library Quantification kit. Every immunoSEQ 96-well plate was sequenced on a separate single-read 150-cycle Illumina NextSeq 550 flow cell. In the paper's pipeline: Because the immunoSEQ output included only junctional sequences and no quality scores, the filtering could not be the same as the filtering used for full-length reads. Sequences were annotated with PyIR, a Python wrapper for IgBLAST v1.9, using IMGT germline references to assign V/J genes and CDR3. Reads were filtered out if the reads had weak V/J assignments (E-value above 1e-6), no CDR3, stop codons, out-of-frame junctions, or ambiguous translated residues. V3J clonotypes were defined as sequences sharing an identical inferred V gene, J gene, and CDR3 amino acid sequence. Percentage overlap between repertoires was computed as shared unique clonotypes divided by the size of the smaller repertoire. Richness of each repertoire was evaluated using RTK rarefaction, the Chao1 estimator, and Recon v2.1 estimates of unobserved clonotypes. OLGA was used to compute generation probabilities for all TCRbeta clonotypes that the gDNA method yielded from a handful of donors. The table comes from immuneACCESS by way of TCRdb, which keeps in-frame sequences with V and J called. Part of the clones is missing from these tables; in studies checked, under half for an unresolved V gene and the rest for unknown reasons. V and J calls and clone size are as listed in that table; D and trimming were resolved from the DNA. The sample table contains hundreds of thousands of clones; only one count was recorded for about 74% of them. More than 1.5% of the sample is in the top ten clones.

Healthy HIV-negative adults with no recently reported acute infections or vaccinations were included as donors. All donors were Caucasian adults living in Nashville, Tennessee, USA. CD4+ T cells were enriched through magnetic negative selection, after which naive cells were positively selected on CD45RA and the remaining negative fraction served as the memory subset. Blood was obtained by leukapheresis, after which PBMCs were separated by Ficoll-Histopaque density gradient centrifugation and cryopreserved in liquid nitrogen vapor phase. Purity and quantity of every magnetically sorted T cell population were checked by analytical flow cytometry. Genomic DNA was isolated from each sorted fraction and quantified by UV absorbance on a Nanodrop 2000c. V and J are trimmed by 2 bases and 6 bases, and the gene matches miss 15 bases of the junction. From cysteine to phenylalanine, the CDR3 is 17 amino acids long. The only DNA kept is the CDR3, 51 bases in frame from the first base. From a lookup of the germline V gene (reference sequence), CDR1 and CDR2 are GTSNPN and SVGIG.

Broader findings and caveats from the paper: Larger estimated clonotype richness was generally found for naive subsets than for memory subsets. Only blood was sampled, and tissue TCR repertoires likely differ from those in blood. Clonotypes shared by all four sorted-subset donors showed higher generation probabilities than non-shared clonotypes. Incomplete sequencing was indicated by rarefaction of sorted-subset datasets, despite the large sequencing depth. The genetic and exposure-history diversity represented was limited by the small number of donors. Pairwise subsampling indicated that sequencing depth was expected to affect the degree of clonotype sharing among donors. Across several donors, roughly 5.1% of naive CD4, 3% to 3.5% of naive CD8, 2.3% of memory CD4, and 0.4% of memory CD8 clonotypes were shared.

Rearrangement joined TRBV30 to TRBJ2-1; 8 of the junction bases match TRBD2. The origin of this receptor is a young woman in good health. The sequenced material came from memory CD4+ T cells sorted from blood. The cell subset or site tag for this specimen amounts to: CD45RA-negative fraction. In nucleotides, the sequence is TGTGCCTGGAGTCACCCAACTTTAGCGGGATGGGGCAATGAGCAGTTCTTC. Its protein product is CAWSHPTLAGWGNEQFF.